The source of this TCR beta chain is a study of control samples from healthy donors and cancer patients (dated by TCRdb to 2018 to 2021). Library prep was done by the immunoSEQ multiplex PCR assay. TCRdb re-hosts the immuneACCESS table, in-frame sequences only. Its copies lack some clones; in the studies checked, an unresolved V gene accounts for under half of them, and the cause for the rest is not known. Recorded for this sample are about 75,000 clones; 94% of them occurred a single time. 6.2% of the sample lies in the top ten. The CDR3 contains 11 residues, cysteine and phenylalanine counted. Here the CDR3 DNA is all that survives: 33 bases in frame from base 1. V lost 4 bases and J lost 4 bases; the stretch between them is 4 bases long. The germline V gene (reference sequence) supplies CDR1 SEHNR and CDR2 FQNEAQ. On this clone: This clone's antigen is unknown. There are no base qualities to consult, and no much larger clone falls within one base.

Input material: blood. This clonotype originated in a woman aged 40 to 50 in good health. This chain joins TRBV7-9 to TRBJ2-5, with the D gene too uncertain to name. The encoded CDR3 is CASSSLETQYF. At the DNA level, the sequence is TGTGCCAGCAGCTCATTAGAGACCCAGTACTTC.